The following is a TCR beta chain sequence with its context. No antigen is known for it. No much larger clone exists at a distance of one base, and base qualities are not known. The CDR3 regions of human TCRbeta chains were subjected to immunosequencing. On the authors' methods: Repertoire TCRs were checked for matches against a reference library of SARS-CoV-2-specific TCRs that had been generated using the MIRA antigen-specificity platform. Breadth meant the fraction of unique TCRs that were SARS-CoV-2-associated, whereas depth meant the fraction of total T cells that were SARS-CoV-2-associated. Using the MIRA data, each spike-specific TCR was assigned both to the spike region to which the TCR was reactive and to a CD4 or CD8 class. Log10-transformed breadth and depth values were compared by one-way ANOVA with Sidak's multiple comparisons tests. What TCRdb holds here is the immuneACCESS table cut down to in-frame rearrangements. Part of the clones is not present; checked against another copy, under half of the missing clones reflect an unresolved V gene, and the others are unexplained. That table is the source of V, J and clone size, and D and trimming were worked out from the DNA. The sample profile shows approximately 160,000 clones; 88% of them were found once. 3% to 4% of the sample goes to the ten largest clones.

This sample was included in a study of T cell responses to AZD1222 COVID-19 vaccine (dated by TCRdb to the early 2020s). Concerning the study at large: A total of 230 or so trial participants underwent TCR sequencing, of whom 207 received two doses of AZD1222 and some 26 received two doses of the MenACWY control vaccine. Trial participants were enrolled into age subgroups of 18-55, 56-69 and 70-plus years, which contained 148, 28 and 57 TCR-sequenced participants, respectively.

This sample's time point label indicates: baseline before first vaccination. The treatment or condition label for this specimen denotes: meningococcal conjugate vaccine given as trial control. Vaccinee samples came from UK trials COV001 and COV002, including a single-blind randomized controlled phase 2/3 trial of AZD1222 (ChAdOx1 nCoV-19) in healthy adults. Trial participant PBMC samples were collected at day 0 and day 28 after the second dose for TCRbeta chain sequencing. CDR1 is given as SGDLS and CDR2 as YYNGEE, both from the germline V gene. From the cysteine through the phenylalanine, the CDR3 covers 15 amino acids. Only the CDR3 DNA stays, 45 bases, in frame from base 1. V is cut back by 4 bases and J by 3 bases, with 7 bases in the junction unmatched. Study-wide conclusions, independent of this receptor: The whole spike protein was spanned by vaccine-associated CD4 TCRs, and dominant responses were seen in regions 160-218 and 743-854. In the small 56-69-year group, the increase in depth fell short of significance, most likely because of low power. Participants were mostly white British and included more females than males, and it was suggested by the authors that clonal diversity may have been underestimated. No day 14 peak-response samples were available, so repertoires were characterized only after the peak T cell response. After two AZD1222 doses, both the breadth and the depth of spike-specific TCRs were significantly higher than at day 0 and than in MenACWY recipients. Conclusions about previously exposed vaccinees are limited, since just a handful of AZD1222 recipients were seropositive for SARS-CoV-2 at baseline. Reportedly, almost half of the unique spike-specific TCRs recognized epitopes lying outside the regions that are mutated in the B.1.351 and B.1.1.7 variants.

The specimen was peripheral blood, collected on day 0 of MenACWY control vaccination. The rearranged segments are TRBV9 and TRBJ2-7; 10 central nucleotides agree with TRBD1. The TCR was taken from an adult in good health. The DNA is as follows: TGTGCCAGCAGCCCCCAGGGACAGGGGCACTACGAGCAGTACTTC. The translation is CASSPQGQGHYEQYF.